Shown below are 3 T cell receptor beta chains from a single sample sequenced in a study of blood T cell repertoires in COVID-19. Data came from immunoSEQ multiplex PCR; TCRdb stores just in-frame clones and leaves some out. The sample includes some 150,000 clones, about nine tenths of them seen just once. Sequenced input: peripheral blood. These TCRs come from a woman between 50 and 59 years old with acute or convalescent COVID-19.

The chain couples TRBV4-2 to TRBJ1-1; tentative D call: TRBD1 (6 bases). The CDR3 extends over 14 amino acids. Deletions cut 3 bases from V and 3 bases from J, with 11 bases between. Per the germline V gene, CDR1 is LGHNA and CDR2 is YNFKEQ. The CDR3 protein is CASSHPPGDTEAFF. The DNA for the CDR3 is TGTGCCAGCAGCCACCCACCAGGGGACACTGAAGCTTTCTTT.

V usage is TRBV10-2 and J usage is TRBJ2-3, with 9 bases fitting TRBD1. This CDR3 region has 15 residues. Looked up from germline, CDR1 is WSHSY and CDR2 is SAAADI. Losses at the gene ends were 2 bases for V and 6 bases for J; bases not matched to a gene: 6. CDR3 bases: TGCGCCAGCAGTGAGCAGGACAGGGGTGGCGATACGCAGTATTTT. It specifies CASSEQDRGGDTQYF.

A word on this clone: At one end, the junction sequence differs from germline, possibly due to a read error. This chain links TRBV7-9 with TRBJ1-2; D possibly corresponds to TRBD1 (6 bases). Germline CDR1 is SEHNR and CDR2 is FQNEAQ (reference sequence). This CDR3 has 12 residues. CDR3: CASSLGLGRGHF. CDR3 sequence (DNA): TGTGCCAGCAGCTTAGGATTGGGCAGGGGCCACTTC. Based on the CDR3 plus reference TRBV7-9 and TRBJ1-2, the full variable domain is DTGVSQNPRHKITKRGQNVTFRCDPISEHNRLYWYRQTLGQGPEFLTYFQNEAQLEKSRLLSDRFSAERPKGSFSTLEIQRTEQGDSAMYLCASSLGLGRGHFGSGTRLTVV.